The entry that follows covers one T cell receptor (beta chain) sequence. Its cognate antigen is unknown. These data belong to a study of tumor-infiltrating lymphocytes in localized non-small cell lung cancer. For the study at large: Resected tumor was paired with non-adjacent uninvolved lung from the same patient.

Germline V lookup: CDR1 MNHNS, CDR2 SASEGT. This CDR3 is built from 15 residues. Trimming took 5 bases from V and 3 from J, leaving 15 bases between them. Sequenced by immunoSEQ multiplex PCR; TCRdb stores in-frame clones only, minus some. The repertoire holds approximately 6,700 clones, with around 70% as singletons. Study-wide findings and caveats: Tumor T-cell fraction from TCR sequencing was not associated with recurrence-free survival (p = 0.61). T-cell fraction did not differ between immunotypes IM1 and IM2. Technical variation could not be separated from intratumor heterogeneity here.

The sample taken for sequencing was lung tumor tissue. The sequence was obtained from a human donor with non-small cell lung cancer. The chain links TRBV6-1 to TRBJ2-3, with unresolved D. CDR3: CASSPSARATDTQYF. Here the CDR3 DNA reads TGTGCCAGCAGTCCTTCTGCAAGAGCGACAGATACGCAGTATTTT.